The 2 T cell receptor beta chains listed next were all sequenced from one sample in a study of CD8 T cells in Susac syndrome. The RNA input was roughly 0.45 to 1 ug, and it was reverse transcribed with random hexamers. TCRdb re-analysed the immunoSEQ multiplex PCR reads in MiXCR, keeping a single row per CDR3 protein. This sample has some 450,000 distinct CDR3 sequences; approximately 85% occur once, and the top ten carry under 0.15%. The specimen was CD8+ T cells from PBMCs. Receptors originate from a human donor with multiple sclerosis.

This clonotype was recorded a few times. The J gene is TRBJ2-5, the V gene TRBV7-7; D remains ambiguous. The V end was cut by 3 bases, the J end by 5 bases, with 10 bases between. The V gene's germline CDR1 is SSHAT and CDR2 FNYEAQ (reference sequence). This CDR3 region has 13 residues. For the CDR3, the DNA is TGTGCCAGCAGCTTTCGGCTTATCGAGACCCAGTACTTC. This codes for CASSFRLIETQYF.

This clonotype was observed a few times. The rearrangement uses TRBV6-5 and TRBJ2-1; tentatively, D is TRBD2 (6 bases). This CDR3 contains 13 residues. V lost 4 bases to trimming and J lost 5 bases, with 9 bases between them. Germline V gives CDR1 MNHEY, CDR2 SVGAGI. The CDR3 sequence: CASSFGGHNEQFF. In DNA, the CDR3 is TGTGCCAGCAGTTTCGGAGGGCACAATGAGCAGTTCTTC.